This T cell receptor beta chain was retrieved from a study of blood T cells in healthy people across ages. Germline V gene lookup returns CDR1 SGHTA and CDR2 FQGTGA. Trimming stripped 5 bases from V and 8 bases from J, with 15 bases between. The CDR3 runs 13 residues. General study results and limits: Strong correlation linked observed beta diversity and percent naive T cells.

In regard to this clonotype: Its target is unknown.

Together with a sample-barcoded 5' primer, a J-beta primer mix was included in a second PCR lasting roughly 6 to 12 cycles. Every cDNA molecule carried a tag from a template-switch adaptor bearing 12 random nucleotides. TCRdb reanalysed the 5' RACE reads using MiXCR and keeps one entry per CDR3 protein. The sample consists of 1.5 million to 2 million distinct CDR3 sequences, about 50% of them appearing once. Sequenced sample: blood. The rearrangement joins TRBV7-3 to TRBJ1-2; a weak D match, TRBD1 (5 bases). The receptor was isolated from a woman in her thirties or forties in good health. The CDR3 nucleotides read TGTGCCAGCAGCCCCTCCAGGGCCGTCGGCTACACCTTC. The encoded protein is CASSPSRAVGYTF.